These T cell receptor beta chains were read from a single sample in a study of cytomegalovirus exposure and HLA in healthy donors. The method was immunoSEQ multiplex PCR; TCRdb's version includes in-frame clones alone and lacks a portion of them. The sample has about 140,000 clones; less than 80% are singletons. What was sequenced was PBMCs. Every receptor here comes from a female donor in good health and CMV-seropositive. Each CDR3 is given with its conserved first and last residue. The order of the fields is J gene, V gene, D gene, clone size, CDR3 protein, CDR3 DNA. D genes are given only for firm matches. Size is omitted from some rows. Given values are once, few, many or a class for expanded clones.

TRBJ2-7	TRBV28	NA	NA	CASSPQTGSSYEQYF	TGTGCCAGCAGTCCCCAGACAGGTAGCTCCTACGAGCAGTACTTC
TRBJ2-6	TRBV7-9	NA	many	CASSLEAIFGANVLTF	TGTGCCAGCAGCTTAGAAGCGATCTTCGGGGCCAACGTCCTGACTTTC
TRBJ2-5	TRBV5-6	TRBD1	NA	CASKEEQGAGETQYF	TGTGCCAGCAAGGAGGAACAGGGGGCTGGAGAGACCCAGTACTTC
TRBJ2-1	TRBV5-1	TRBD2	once	CASSLRLAGDEQFF	TGCGCCAGCAGCTTGAGACTAGCGGGCGATGAGCAGTTCTTC
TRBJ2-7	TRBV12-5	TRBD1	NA	CASGWGTGGGEQYF	TGTGCTAGTGGTTGGGGGACAGGGGGTGGGGAGCAGTACTTC
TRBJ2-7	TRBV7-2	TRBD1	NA	CASSLRTGTDEQYF	TGTGCCAGCAGCTTACGGACAGGGACCGACGAGCAGTACTTC
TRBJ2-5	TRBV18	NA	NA	CASSPRLALKEETQYF	TGTGCCAGCTCACCACGCCTAGCGCTGAAGGAAGAGACCCAGTACTTC
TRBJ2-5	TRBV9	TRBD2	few	CASSAGTSGLKTQYF	TGTGCCAGCAGCGCGGGGACTAGCGGGTTGAAGACCCAGTACTTC
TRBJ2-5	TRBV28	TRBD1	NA	CASSTEGQGRETQYF	TGTGCCAGCAGCACCGAGGGACAGGGGAGGGAGACCCAGTACTTC
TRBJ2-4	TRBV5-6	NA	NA	CASSLRGRKNIQYF	TGTGCCAGCAGCTTAAGGGGCCGCAAAAACATTCAGTACTTC
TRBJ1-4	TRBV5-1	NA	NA	CASSQTGVLEKLFF	TGCGCCAGCAGCCAGACGGGGGTACTCGAAAAACTGTTTTTT
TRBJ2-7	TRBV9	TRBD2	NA	CASSATGTIDYEQYF	TGTGCCAGCAGCGCAACCGGGACTATCGACTACGAGCAGTACTTC
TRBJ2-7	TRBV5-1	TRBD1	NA	CASSLTGRQGAFYEQYF	TGCGCCAGCAGCTTGACCGGACGACAGGGGGCTTTCTACGAGCAGTACTTC
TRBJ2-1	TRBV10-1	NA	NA	CASSELDGEYNEQFF	TGCGCCAGCAGTGAACTAGATGGGGAATACAATGAGCAGTTCTTC
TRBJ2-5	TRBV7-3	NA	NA	CASSLYRTETQYF	TGTGCCAGCAGCTTATACAGGACAGAGACCCAGTACTTC
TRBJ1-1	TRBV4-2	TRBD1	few	CASSQKTGGIQNTEAFF	TGTGCCAGCAGCCAAAAAACAGGGGGCATCCAGAACACTGAAGCTTTCTTT
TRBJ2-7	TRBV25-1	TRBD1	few	CASSVQGEYEQYF	TGTGCCAGCAGTGTACAGGGGGAGTACGAGCAGTACTTC
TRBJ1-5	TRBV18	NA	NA	CASSQDNSNQPQHF	TGTGCCAGCTCACAAGACAATAGCAATCAGCCCCAGCATTTT
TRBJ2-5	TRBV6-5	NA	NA	CASSPLGETQYF	TGTGCCAGCAGTCCCCTAGGAGAGACCCAGTACTTC
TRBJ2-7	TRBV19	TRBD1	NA	CASRGQGGYEQYF	TGTGCCAGTAGGGGACAGGGCGGCTACGAGCAGTACTTC
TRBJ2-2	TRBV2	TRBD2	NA	CASRNRGLAGSGELFF	TGTGCCAGCAGAAACCGGGGACTAGCGGGGTCCGGGGAGCTGTTTTTT
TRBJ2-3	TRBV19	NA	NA	CASSRTDTDTQYF	TGTGCCAGTAGTCGTACAGACACAGATACGCAGTATTTT
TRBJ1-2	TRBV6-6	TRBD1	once	CASSSSTGGLRYTF	TGTGCCAGCAGTTCCTCGACAGGGGGTTTACGCTACACCTTC